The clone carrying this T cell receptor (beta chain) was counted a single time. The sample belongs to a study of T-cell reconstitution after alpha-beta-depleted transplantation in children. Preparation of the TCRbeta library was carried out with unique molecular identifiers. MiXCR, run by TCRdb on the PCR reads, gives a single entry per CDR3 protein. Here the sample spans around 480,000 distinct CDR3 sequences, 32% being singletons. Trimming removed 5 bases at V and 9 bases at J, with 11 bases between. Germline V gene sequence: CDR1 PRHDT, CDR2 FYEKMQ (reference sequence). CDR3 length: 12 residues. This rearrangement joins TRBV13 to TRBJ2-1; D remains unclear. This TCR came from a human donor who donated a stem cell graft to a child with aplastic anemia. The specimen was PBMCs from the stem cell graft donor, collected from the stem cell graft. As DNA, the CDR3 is TGTGCCAGCAGCCCCTGGGCGCCTGAGCAGTTCTTC. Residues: CASSPWAPEQFF.